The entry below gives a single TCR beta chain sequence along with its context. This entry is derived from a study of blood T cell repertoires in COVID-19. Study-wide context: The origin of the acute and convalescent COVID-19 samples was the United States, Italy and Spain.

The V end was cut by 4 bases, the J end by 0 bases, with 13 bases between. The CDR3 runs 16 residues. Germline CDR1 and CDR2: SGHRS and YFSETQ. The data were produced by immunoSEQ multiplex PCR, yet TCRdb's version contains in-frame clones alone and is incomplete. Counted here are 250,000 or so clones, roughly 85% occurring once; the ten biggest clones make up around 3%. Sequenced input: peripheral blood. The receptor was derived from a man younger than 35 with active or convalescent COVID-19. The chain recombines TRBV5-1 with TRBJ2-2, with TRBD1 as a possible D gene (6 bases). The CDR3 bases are TGCGCCAGCAGCCGTTCCGGGACAACGAACACCGGGGAGCTGTTTTTT. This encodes CASSRSGTTNTGELFF.